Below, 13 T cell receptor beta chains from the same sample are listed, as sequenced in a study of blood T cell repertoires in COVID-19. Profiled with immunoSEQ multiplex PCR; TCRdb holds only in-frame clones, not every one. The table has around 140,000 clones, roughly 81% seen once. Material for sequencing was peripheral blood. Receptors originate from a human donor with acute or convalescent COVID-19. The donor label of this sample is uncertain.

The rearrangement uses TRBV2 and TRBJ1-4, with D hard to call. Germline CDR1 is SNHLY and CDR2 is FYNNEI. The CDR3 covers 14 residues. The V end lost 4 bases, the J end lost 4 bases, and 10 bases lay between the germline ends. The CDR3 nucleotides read TGTGCCAGCAGTGGTTTCCTCCTTAATGAAAAACTGTTTTTT. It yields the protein CASSGFLLNEKLFF.

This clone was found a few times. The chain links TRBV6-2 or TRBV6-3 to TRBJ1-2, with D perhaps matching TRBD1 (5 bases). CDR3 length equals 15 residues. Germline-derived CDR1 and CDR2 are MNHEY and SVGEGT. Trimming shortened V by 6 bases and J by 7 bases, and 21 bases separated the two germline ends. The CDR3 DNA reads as TGTGCCAGCAGCACCCTATTGAGCAGGGCTGGTGGCTACACCTTC. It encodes CASSTLLSRAGGYTF.

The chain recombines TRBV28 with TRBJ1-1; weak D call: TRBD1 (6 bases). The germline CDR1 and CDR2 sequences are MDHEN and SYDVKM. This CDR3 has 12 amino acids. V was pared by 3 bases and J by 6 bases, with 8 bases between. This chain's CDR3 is CASSLSGAEAFF. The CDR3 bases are TGTGCCAGCAGTTTGTCAGGGGCTGAAGCTTTCTTT.

The CDR3 spells CASRDAGTGRQETQYF. The DNA for the CDR3 is TGTGCCAGCAGGGACGCCGGGACAGGAAGACAAGAGACCCAGTACTTC. The genes are TRBV7-6 and TRBJ2-5; 8 nucleotides agree with TRBD1. Losses at the gene ends were 6 bases for V and 2 bases for J; bases not matched to a gene: 11. The CDR3 totals 16 residues. Germline assignment: CDR1 SGHVS and CDR2 FNYEAQ. The variable domain in full, with the rest retrieved from reference TRBV7-6 and TRBJ2-5, is GAGVSQSPRYKVTKRGQDVALRCDPISGHVSLYWYRQALGQGPEFLTYFNYEAQQDKSGLPNDRFSAERPEGSISTLTIQRTEQRDSAMYRCASRDAGTGRQETQYFGPGTRLLVL.

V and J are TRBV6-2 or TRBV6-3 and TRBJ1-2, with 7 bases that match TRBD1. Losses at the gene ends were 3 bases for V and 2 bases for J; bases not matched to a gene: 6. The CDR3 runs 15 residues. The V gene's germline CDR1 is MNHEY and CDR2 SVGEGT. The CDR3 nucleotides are TGTGCCAGCAGTTATACGGACAGGACCAACTATGGCTACACCTTC. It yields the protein CASSYTDRTNYGYTF.

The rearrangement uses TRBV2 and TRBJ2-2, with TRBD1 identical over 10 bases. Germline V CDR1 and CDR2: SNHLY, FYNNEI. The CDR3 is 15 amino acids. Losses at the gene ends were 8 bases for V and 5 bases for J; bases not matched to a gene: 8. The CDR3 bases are TGTGCCAGCGTCCGGGACAGGGGAAAAACCGGGGAGCTGTTTTTT. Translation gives CASVRDRGKTGELFF.

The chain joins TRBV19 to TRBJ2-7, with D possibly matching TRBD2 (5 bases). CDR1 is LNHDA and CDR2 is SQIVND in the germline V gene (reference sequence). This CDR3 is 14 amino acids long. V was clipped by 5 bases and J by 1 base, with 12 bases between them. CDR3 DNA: TGTGCCAGTAGTCCCGGCGAGGGATCCTACGAGCAGTACGTC. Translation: CASSPGEGSYEQYV.

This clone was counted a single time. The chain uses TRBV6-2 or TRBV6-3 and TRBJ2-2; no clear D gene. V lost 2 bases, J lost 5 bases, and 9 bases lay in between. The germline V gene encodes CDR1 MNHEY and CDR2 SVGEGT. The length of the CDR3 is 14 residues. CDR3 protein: CASSYAFATGELFF. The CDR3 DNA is TGTGCCAGCAGTTACGCGTTCGCGACCGGGGAGCTGTTTTTT.

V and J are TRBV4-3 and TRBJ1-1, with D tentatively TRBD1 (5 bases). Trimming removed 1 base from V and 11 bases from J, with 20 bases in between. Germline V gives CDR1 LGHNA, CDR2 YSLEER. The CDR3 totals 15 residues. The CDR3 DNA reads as TGCGCCAGCAGCCAAGGGTCGAGCCGCCCCGGGGGGGCTTTCTTT. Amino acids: CASSQGSSRPGGAFF.

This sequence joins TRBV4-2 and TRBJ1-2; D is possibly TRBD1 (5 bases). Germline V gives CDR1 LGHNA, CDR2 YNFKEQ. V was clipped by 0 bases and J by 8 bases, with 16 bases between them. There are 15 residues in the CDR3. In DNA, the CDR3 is TGTGCCAGCAGCCAAGAAAGGAACAGGCAGGAAGGCTACACCTTC. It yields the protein CASSQERNRQEGYTF.

Here the CDR3 DNA reads TGTGCCAGCAGTTACTCTACAGGGGGCTACGAGCAGTACTTC. Translation gives CASSYSTGGYEQYF. The V and J genes are TRBV6-2 or TRBV6-3 and TRBJ2-7, with 8 positions matching TRBD1. With 0 bases clipped from V and 3 bases from J, the junction kept 1 base outside the gene matches. CDR1 is MNHEY and CDR2 is SVGEGT in the germline V gene. CDR3 size: 14 residues.

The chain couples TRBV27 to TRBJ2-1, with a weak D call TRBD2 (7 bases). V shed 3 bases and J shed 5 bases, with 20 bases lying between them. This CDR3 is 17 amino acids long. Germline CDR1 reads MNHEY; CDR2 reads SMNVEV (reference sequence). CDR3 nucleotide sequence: TGTGCCAGCAGTTTTCGGGTGGGGGGGCCTTTCCACAATGAGCAGTTCTTC. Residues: CASSFRVGGPFHNEQFF.

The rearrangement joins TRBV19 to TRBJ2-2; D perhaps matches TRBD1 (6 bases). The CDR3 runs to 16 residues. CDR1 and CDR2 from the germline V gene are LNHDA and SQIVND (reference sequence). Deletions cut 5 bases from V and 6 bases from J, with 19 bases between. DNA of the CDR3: TGTGCCAGTAGTTTACGCTTGGAGTACAGGGCCGGGGAGCTGTTTTTT. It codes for CASSLRLEYRAGELFF. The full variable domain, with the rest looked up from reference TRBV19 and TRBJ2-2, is DGGITQSPKYLFRKEGQNVTLSCEQNLNHDAMYWYRQDPGQGLRLIYYSQIVNDFQKGDIAEGYSVSREKKESFPLTVTSAQKNPTAFYLCASSLRLEYRAGELFFGEGSRLTVL.